This TCR beta chain is from a study of T-cell reconstitution after alpha-beta-depleted transplantation in children. The TCRbeta library was prepared with unique molecular identifiers. TCRdb itself ran the PCR reads through MiXCR, one entry per CDR3 protein. The data contain roughly 200,000 distinct CDR3 sequences, about 11% of them singletons. This clonotype was seen ten or more times. Per germline, CDR1 SSHAT and CDR2 FNYEAQ (reference sequence). This CDR3 spans 17 amino acids. V was pared by 5 bases and J by 0 bases, with 3 bases of the junction left unmatched. V is TRBV7-7 and J is TRBJ2-2; 13 bases are a match to TRBD2. The source material was PBMCs, sampled before TCRalphabeta/CD19-depleted stem cell transplant. The TCR originated in a child less than two years old with acute myeloid leukemia, due to receive a stem cell transplant. CDR3 loop: CASSLGLAGPNTGELFF. CDR3 sequence (DNA): TGTGCCAGCAGCCTGGGACTAGCGGGGCCGAACACCGGGGAGCTGTTTTTT.